The 7 T cell receptor beta chains below all came from one sample that was sequenced in a study of monozygotic twins with inflammatory bowel disease. TCRdb reprocessed the 5' RACE reads and stores each CDR3 protein as one record, lacking DNA. Reported are a few hundred thousand distinct CDR3 sequences; the ten largest clones contain around 1.5%. Input material: blood. All receptors derive from a human donor with ulcerative colitis or Crohn's disease, or a healthy co-twin of an affected twin (not recorded which).

The V call is TRBV5-6, the J call TRBJ1-4; absent DNA, TCRdb's TRBD1 call cannot be checked. Per germline, CDR1 SGHDT and CDR2 YYEEEE. The CDR3 has 15 amino acids. This CDR3 reads CASSALSGSDEKLFF.

The V gene is TRBV29-1, the J gene TRBJ1-1. Looked up from germline, CDR1 is SQVTM and CDR2 is ANQGSEA. This CDR3 is built from 14 residues. The CDR3 loop is CSVGSGTMNTEAFF.

CDR3 in amino acids: CSATLAGASNEQFF. The V gene is TRBV20-1, the J gene TRBJ2-1; TCRdb's assignment of TRBD2 cannot be checked, as there is no DNA. CDR1 is DFQATT, CDR2 SNEGSKA, per germline (reference sequence). CDR3 length: 14 amino acids.

The V and J genes are TRBV6-5 and TRBJ2-4; without DNA, the TCRdb call of TRBD2 cannot be checked. The CDR3 consists of 15 residues. CDR1 is MNHEY and CDR2 is SVGAGI in the germline V gene. The CDR3 loop is CASSYGRGAKNIQYF.

This chain joins TRBV5-1 and TRBJ2-7. CDR1 and CDR2 (germline): SGHRS, YFSETQ. This CDR3 has 12 residues. CDR3: CASSSQDYEQYF.

The chain has TRBV3-1 and TRBJ1-6; TCRdb returns TRBD1, unconfirmable since there is no DNA. The CDR3 has 14 residues. The germline V gene has CDR1 LGHDT and CDR2 YNNKEL (reference sequence). CDR3 loop: CASSQGTGESPLHF.

This chain uses TRBV12-3 or TRBV12-4 with TRBJ1-6; TCRdb's D gene call, TRBD1, goes unchecked for lack of DNA. This CDR3 comprises 14 residues. CDR3 sequence: CASSLTEGNSPLHF.